The sequence of this T cell receptor beta chain was determined in a study of shared clonotypes between healthy human individuals. This clone was seen a handful of times. Here immunoSEQ multiplex PCR was the method, and the copy in TCRdb shows in-frame clones only, minus some. The repertoire has a few hundred thousand clones, roughly 70% of them found once; the top ten carry 10%. The receptor was isolated from a man under 40 in good health. The specimen was memory CD4+ T cells sorted from blood. The subset was: CD45RA-negative fraction.

The DNA of the CDR3 is TGTGCCAGCACTGGGGACAGGGCCTCCTACGAGCAGTACTTC. Protein: CASTGDRASYEQYF. The V gene is TRBV2, the J gene TRBJ2-7; 9 nucleotides line up with TRBD1. This CDR3 comprises 14 residues. The J segment lost 0 bases and the V segment lost 7 bases, leaving 4 bases of the junction unmatched. Germline V gene data show CDR1 as SNHLY and CDR2 as FYNNEI.